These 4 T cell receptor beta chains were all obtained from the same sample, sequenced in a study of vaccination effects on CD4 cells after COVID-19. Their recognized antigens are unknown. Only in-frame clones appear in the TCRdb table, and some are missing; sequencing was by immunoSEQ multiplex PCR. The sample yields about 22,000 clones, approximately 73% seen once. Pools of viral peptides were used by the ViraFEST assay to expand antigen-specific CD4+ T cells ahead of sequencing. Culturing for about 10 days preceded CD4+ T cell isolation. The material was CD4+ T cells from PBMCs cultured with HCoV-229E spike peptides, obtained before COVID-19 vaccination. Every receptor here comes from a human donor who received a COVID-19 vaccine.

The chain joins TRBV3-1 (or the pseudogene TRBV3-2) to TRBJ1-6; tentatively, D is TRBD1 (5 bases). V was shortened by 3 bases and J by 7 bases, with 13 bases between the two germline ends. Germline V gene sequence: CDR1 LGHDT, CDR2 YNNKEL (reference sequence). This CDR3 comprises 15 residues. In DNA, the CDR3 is TGTGCCAGCAGCCACGCAGGGAGCAGCAATTCACCCCTCCACTTT. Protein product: CASSHAGSSNSPLHF.

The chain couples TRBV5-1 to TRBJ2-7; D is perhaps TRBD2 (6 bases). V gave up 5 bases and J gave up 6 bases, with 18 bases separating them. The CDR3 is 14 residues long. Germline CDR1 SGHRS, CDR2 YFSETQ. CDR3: CASRLGLRGTEQYF. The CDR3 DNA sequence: TGCGCCAGCAGACTAGGCCTCCGGGGGACCGAGCAGTACTTC. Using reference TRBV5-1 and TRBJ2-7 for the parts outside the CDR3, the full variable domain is KAGVTQTPRYLIKTRGQQVTLSCSPISGHRSVSWYQQTPGQGLQFLFEYFSETQRNKGNFPGRFSGRQFSNSRSEMNVSTLELGDSALYLCASRLGLRGTEQYFGPGTRLTVT.

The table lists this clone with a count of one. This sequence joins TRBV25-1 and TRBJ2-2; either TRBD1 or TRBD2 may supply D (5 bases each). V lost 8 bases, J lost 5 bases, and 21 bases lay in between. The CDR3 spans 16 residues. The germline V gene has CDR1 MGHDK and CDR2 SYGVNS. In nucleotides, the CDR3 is TGTGCCAGCGGAGAGGGGTGGGGTGGGGGTACCGGGGAGCTGTTTTTT. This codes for CASGEGWGGGTGELFF.

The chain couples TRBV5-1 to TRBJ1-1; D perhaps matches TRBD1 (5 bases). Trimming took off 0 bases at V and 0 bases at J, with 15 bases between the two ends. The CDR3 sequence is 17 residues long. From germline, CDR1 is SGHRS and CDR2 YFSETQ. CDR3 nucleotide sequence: TGCGCCAGCAGCTTGGATGGGGCCTCGTTCATGAACACTGAAGCTTTCTTT. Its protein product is CASSLDGASFMNTEAFF.